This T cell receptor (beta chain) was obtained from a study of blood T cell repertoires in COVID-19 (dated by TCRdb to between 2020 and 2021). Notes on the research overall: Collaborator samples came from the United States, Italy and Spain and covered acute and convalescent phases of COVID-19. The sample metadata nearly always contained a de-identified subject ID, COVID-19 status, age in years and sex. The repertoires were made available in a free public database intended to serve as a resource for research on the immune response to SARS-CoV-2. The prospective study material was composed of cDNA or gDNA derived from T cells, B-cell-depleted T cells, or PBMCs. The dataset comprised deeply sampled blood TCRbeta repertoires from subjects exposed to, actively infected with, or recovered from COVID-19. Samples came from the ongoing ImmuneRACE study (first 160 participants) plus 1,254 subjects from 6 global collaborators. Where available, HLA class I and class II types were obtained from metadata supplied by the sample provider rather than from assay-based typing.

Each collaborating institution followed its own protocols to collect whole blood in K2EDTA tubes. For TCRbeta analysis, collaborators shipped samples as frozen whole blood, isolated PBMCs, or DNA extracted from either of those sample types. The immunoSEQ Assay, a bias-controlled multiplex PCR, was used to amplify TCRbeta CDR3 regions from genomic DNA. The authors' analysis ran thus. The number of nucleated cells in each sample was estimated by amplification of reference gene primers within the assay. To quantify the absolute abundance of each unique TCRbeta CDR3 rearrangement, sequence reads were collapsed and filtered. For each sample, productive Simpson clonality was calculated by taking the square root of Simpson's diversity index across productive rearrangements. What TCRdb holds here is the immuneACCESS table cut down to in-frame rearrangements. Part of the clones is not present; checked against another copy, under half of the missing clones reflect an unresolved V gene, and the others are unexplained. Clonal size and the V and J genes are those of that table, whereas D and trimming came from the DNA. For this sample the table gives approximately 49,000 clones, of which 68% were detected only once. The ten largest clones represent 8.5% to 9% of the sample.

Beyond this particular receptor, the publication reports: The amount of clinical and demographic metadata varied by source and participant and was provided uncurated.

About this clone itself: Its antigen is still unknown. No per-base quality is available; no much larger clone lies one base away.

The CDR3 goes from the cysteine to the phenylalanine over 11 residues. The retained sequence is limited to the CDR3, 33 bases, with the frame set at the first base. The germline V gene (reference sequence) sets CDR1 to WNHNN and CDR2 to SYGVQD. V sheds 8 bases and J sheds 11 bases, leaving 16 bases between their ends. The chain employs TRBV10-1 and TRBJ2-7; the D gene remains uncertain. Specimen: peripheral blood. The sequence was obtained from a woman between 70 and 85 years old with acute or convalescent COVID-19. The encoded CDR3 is CASAIHKSEYF. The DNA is TGCGCCAGCGCTATTCATAAGTCGGAGTACTTC.